The next 16 T cell receptor beta chains were all read from a single sample in a study of control samples from healthy donors and cancer patients (dated by TCRdb to 2020 to 2022). The library was built by means of the immunoSEQ multiplex PCR assay. The table comes from immuneACCESS by way of TCRdb, which keeps in-frame sequences with V and J called. Part of the clones is missing from these tables; in studies checked, under half for an unresolved V gene and the rest for unknown reasons. Here the sample has some 410,000 clones; 80% to 95% occur a single time. The biggest ten clones account for approximately 6.3% of the sample. Input material: PBMCs. All receptors come from a man between 35 and 55 years old with head and neck cancer.

This sequence joins TRBV10-3 and TRBJ2-7; D not resolved. The CDR3 length is 13 residues. Germline values: CDR1 ENHRY, CDR2 SYGVKD. Between the trimmed V and J ends, which lost 8 bases and 1 base, there was a span of 12 bases. The CDR3 is CAILLTGSYEQYF. For the CDR3, the DNA is TGTGCCATCCTCCTAACCGGTTCCTACGAGCAGTACTTC.

J is TRBJ2-7 and V is TRBV28; the match to TRBD1 covers 9 bases. V gave up 7 bases and J gave up 5 bases; unmatched junction bases: 12. The CDR3 length is 15 residues. The germline CDR1 and CDR2 sequences are MDHEN and SYDVKM. CDR3 DNA: TGTGCCAGCATCGACGCCGGGACAGGGTCCAACGAGCAGTACTTC. The encoded protein is CASIDAGTGSNEQYF.

This chain uses TRBV2 with TRBJ2-3; a weak D match, TRBD2 (6 bases). The CDR3 runs 14 residues. Trimming took 6 bases from V and 4 from J, leaving 14 bases between them. The germline V gene encodes CDR1 SNHLY and CDR2 FYNNEI. The CDR3 DNA sequence: TGTGCCAGCAGCCTAGGGGAGGTCGCAGATACGCAGTATTTT. It translates to CASSLGEVADTQYF.

The genes are TRBV30 and TRBJ1-5, with 7 positions matching TRBD1. The CDR3 runs to 14 residues. Per germline, CDR1 GTSNPN and CDR2 SVGIG (reference sequence). V shed 2 bases, J shed 5 bases, and the junction held 6 bases outside the gene matches. The CDR3 region has the DNA TGTGCCTGGAGTCAGGGGACAGAATATCAGCCCCAGCATTTT. Amino acid sequence: CAWSQGTEYQPQHF.

The chain couples TRBV11-2 to TRBJ1-1; D possibly corresponds to TRBD1 (5 bases). Germline CDR1 SGHAT, CDR2 FQNNGV. This CDR3 has 14 amino acids. Trimming took 2 bases from V and 4 from J, leaving 11 bases between them. The CDR3 spells CASSLLPGTTEAFF. CDR3 in DNA: TGTGCCAGCAGCTTACTCCCGGGGACCACTGAAGCTTTCTTT.

V gene TRBV7-3 combines with J gene TRBJ2-7; TRBD1 matches 9 bases. V shed 4 bases and J 5 bases; nucleotides not matched to a gene: 9. From germline, CDR1 is SGHTA and CDR2 FQGTGA. The CDR3 contains 15 residues. CDR3 nucleotide sequence: TGTGCCAGCAGCTCCTCACCCCGACAGGGGGACGAGCAGTACTTC. It specifies CASSSSPRQGDEQYF.

The chain uses TRBV29-1 and TRBJ1-1; D remains unclear. The germline V gene encodes CDR1 SQVTM and CDR2 ANQGSEA. The CDR3 totals 11 residues. Trimming removed 6 bases at V and 10 bases at J, with 15 bases between. The CDR3, as DNA: TGCAGCGTCCTCGAGGGCTTCGGAGCTTTCTTT. It codes for CSVLEGFGAFF.

This chain links TRBV24-1 with TRBJ2-7; D possibly corresponds to TRBD1 (6 bases). V lost 6 bases to trimming and J lost 5 bases, with 7 bases between them. CDR1 and CDR2 from the germline V gene are KGHDR and SFDVKD. The CDR3 loop spans 11 amino acids. CDR3 nucleotide sequence: TGTGCCACCAGTAACAGGGACGAGCAGTACTTC. Encoded protein: CATSNRDEQYF.

This clone was picked up a small number of times. Here the CDR3 DNA reads TGTGCCAGCAGGGCCACGCACGGTTCTGGAAACACCATATATTTT. Its protein product is CASRATHGSGNTIYF. V is TRBV27 and J is TRBJ1-3; D gene unclear. CDR1 is MNHEY and CDR2 is SMNVEV in the germline V gene (reference sequence). The CDR3 has 15 amino acids. Trimming left V 6 bases short and J 1 base short, with 13 bases between.

The chain combines TRBV7-6 with TRBJ2-2, with TRBD2 identical over 8 bases. From germline, CDR1 is SGHVS and CDR2 FNYEAQ. V lost 6 bases, J lost 5 bases, and 8 bases stayed unmatched. The CDR3 runs to 15 residues. Written as DNA, the CDR3 is TGTGCCAGCAGTTTCGGGACGGGAGGGACCGGGGAGCTGTTTTTT. Translation: CASSFGTGGTGELFF. The full variable domain, rest sourced from reference TRBV7-6 and TRBJ2-2, is GAGVSQSPRYKVTKRGQDVALRCDPISGHVSLYWYRQALGQGPEFLTYFNYEAQQDKSGLPNDRFSAERPEGSISTLTIQRTEQRDSAMYRCASSFGTGGTGELFFGEGSRLTVL.

The chain links TRBV2 to TRBJ1-1, with D uncertain. CDR3 size: 13 residues. CDR1 is SNHLY, CDR2 FYNNEI, per germline. V lost 5 bases and J lost 1, with 8 bases in between. The CDR3 region is CASSYARNTEAFF. The CDR3, as DNA: TGTGCCAGCAGTTACGCAAGGAACACTGAAGCTTTCTTT.

Remarks on this clone: One end of the junction varies from germline; a read error may be responsible. The rearrangement joins TRBV5-6 to TRBJ1-2, with 9 bases lining up with TRBD1. Germline values: CDR1 SGHDT, CDR2 YYEEEE. The CDR3 is made up of 12 amino acids. The CDR3 DNA reads TGTGCCAGCAGCAAGGGGACAGGGCCAACCTTCTTC. Translated: CASSKGTGPTFF.

V is TRBV6-5 and J is TRBJ1-2; TRBD1 matches 7 bases. CDR3 size: 13 residues. Germline V gene sequence: CDR1 MNHEY, CDR2 SVGAGI. The V and J ends lost 0 bases and 10 bases, in that order; junction bases with no gene match: 5. The CDR3 spells CASSYSTGYTYTF. CDR3 coding DNA: TGTGCCAGCAGTTACTCGACAGGGTATACCTACACCTTC.

The rearrangement links TRBV7-9 to TRBJ2-5; 10 nucleotides agree with TRBD2. This CDR3 comprises 15 residues. J lost 0 bases, V lost 4 bases, and 2 bases had no gene match. CDR1 and CDR2 from the germline V gene are SEHNR and FQNEAQ (reference sequence). CDR3 coding DNA: TGTGCCAGCAGCTCCGGACTAGCGGACCAAGAGACCCAGTACTTC. Its translation is CASSSGLADQETQYF.

The DNA of the CDR3 is TGTGCCTGGAGTGTGTCAGACAGCAGCCAAGAGACCCAGTACTTC. Its translation: CAWSVSDSSQETQYF. The J gene is TRBJ2-5, the V gene TRBV30; D possibly corresponds to TRBD1 (5 bases). Germline assignment: CDR1 GTSNPN and CDR2 SVGIG (reference sequence). CDR3 length: 15 residues. V was cut by 0 bases and J by 1 base, with 12 bases left in between.

The J gene is TRBJ2-2, the V gene TRBV28; 9 positions match TRBD2. CDR3 length equals 13 residues. Germline CDR1 reads MDHEN; CDR2 reads SYDVKM. J lost 6 bases, V lost 8 bases, and 4 bases had no gene match. The CDR3 nucleotides read TGTGCCAGCTACGCTAGCGGGGCCGGGGAGCTGTTTTTT. Encoded protein: CASYASGAGELFF.